A single sample gave rise to the 18 T cell receptor beta chains below, sequenced in a study of vaccination effects on CD4 cells after COVID-19. No antigens are known for them. The assay was immunoSEQ multiplex PCR, and TCRdb's table has in-frame clones only and misses some. The profile covers some 69,000 clones, with roughly 73% appearing a single time and around 2.1% taken by the ten largest. The culture ran for roughly ten days before CD4+ T cells were isolated. Two doses of BNT162b2 or mRNA-1273 vaccine were administered to participants. This material consisted of CD4+ T cells from PBMCs cultured without peptide, taken after COVID-19 vaccination. These receptors were taken from a human donor who received a COVID-19 vaccine.

This chain connects TRBV7-8 to TRBJ2-1, with 7 bases matching TRBD2. J was trimmed by 2 bases and V by 5 bases; bases with no gene match: 9. CDR3 length: 16 amino acids. CDR1 and CDR2 from the germline V gene are SGHVS and FQNEAQ. CDR3 sequence (DNA): TGTGCCAGCAGCGTTCGGACTAGTCAGACCTACAATGAGCAGTTCTTC. It translates to CASSVRTSQTYNEQFF.

This sequence joins TRBV19 and TRBJ1-2; 7 nucleotides match TRBD1. V shed 4 bases and J 4 bases; nucleotides not matched to a gene: 12. Germline V gene sequence: CDR1 LNHDA, CDR2 SQIVND (reference sequence). This CDR3 comprises 16 residues. The CDR3 protein is CASSTKGRGRGYGYTF. The CDR3 DNA follows: TGTGCCAGTAGTACCAAAGGGAGGGGGCGCGGCTATGGCTACACCTTC.

This clone was observed once. The chain has TRBV2 and TRBJ2-5; 13 bases map to TRBD2. With V trimmed by 5 bases and J by 5 bases, 8 bases remained unmatched. The V gene's germline CDR1 is SNHLY and CDR2 FYNNEI. CDR3 length: 16 residues. The CDR3 is CASSPRLAGGGETQYF. The CDR3 nucleotides read TGTGCCAGCAGTCCGCGACTAGCGGGGGGAGGGGAGACCCAGTACTTC.

The chain carries TRBV7-3 and TRBJ2-5, with D possibly being TRBD1 (6 bases). Germline assignment: CDR1 SGHTA and CDR2 FQGTGA. The CDR3 covers 13 residues. V was clipped by 5 bases and J by 5 bases, with 12 bases between them. The CDR3 coding sequence is TGTGCCAGCAGCGGGGGAAGGGGGGAGACCCAGTACTTC. Its protein is CASSGGRGETQYF.

The chain has TRBV7-3 and TRBJ2-3, with D possibly called TRBD1 or TRBD2 (5 bases each). Germline V gives CDR1 SGHTA, CDR2 FQGTGA. V was shortened by 6 bases and J by 4 bases, with 17 bases between the two germline ends. This CDR3 comprises 15 residues. CDR3 in DNA: TGTGCCAGCAGTCGACGGGACGACGGCCCAGATACGCAGTATTTT. It codes for CASSRRDDGPDTQYF.

The V gene is TRBV3-1 (or the pseudogene TRBV3-2), the J gene TRBJ2-1, with 9 bases that match TRBD1. V shed 4 bases, J shed 7 bases, and the junction held 11 bases outside the gene matches. CDR1 and CDR2 (germline): LGHDT, YNNKEL (reference sequence). The CDR3 covers 16 residues. CDR3 region: CASSPPGQGLWNEQFF. In nucleotides, the CDR3 is TGTGCCAGCAGCCCGCCGGGACAGGGACTTTGGAATGAGCAGTTCTTC.

This chain connects TRBV19 to TRBJ1-5; D remains ambiguous. CDR3 length equals 15 residues. V lost 4 bases, J lost 3 bases, and 13 bases lay in between. Germline CDR1 and CDR2: LNHDA and SQIVND (reference sequence). CDR3 DNA: TGTGCCAGTAGTAGCCCGGGCAGGACCAATCAGCCCCAGCATTTT. Its translation is CASSSPGRTNQPQHF.

The chain links TRBV6-2 or TRBV6-3 to TRBJ1-4; the D gene is possibly TRBD1 (5 bases). CDR1 is MNHEY and CDR2 is SVGEGT in the germline V gene. The CDR3 is 14 residues long. Deletions cut 5 bases from V and 8 bases from J, with 15 bases between. CDR3 bases: TGTGCCAGCAGTCAAACCGGGACGTCGGAAAAACTGTTTTTT. It translates to CASSQTGTSEKLFF.

CDR3 bases: TGTGCCAGCAGCCAAGTTTGGCGGGGGGGAGATACGCAGTATTTT. Translated: CASSQVWRGGDTQYF. The chain is built from TRBV3-1 (or the pseudogene TRBV3-2) and TRBJ2-3, with 9 bases that match TRBD2. The germline gives CDR1 LGHDT, CDR2 YNNKEL (reference sequence). CDR3 size: 15 residues. V lost 1 base to trimming and J lost 5 bases; unmatched junction nucleotides: 4.

The rearrangement joins TRBV28 to TRBJ2-2; either TRBD1 or TRBD2 may fit D (5 bases each). There are 15 residues in the CDR3. Germline V gene data show CDR1 as MDHEN and CDR2 as SYDVKM. V lost 1 base and J 6 bases, leaving 12 bases between the germline ends. The chain's CDR3 is CASSLLFWGSGELFF. The CDR3, as DNA: TGTGCCAGCAGTTTATTATTCTGGGGGTCCGGGGAGCTGTTTTTT.

The chain couples TRBV28 to TRBJ2-3; D is unclear. The V end lost 6 bases, the J end lost 1 base, and 8 bases lay between the germline ends. There are 13 residues in the CDR3. Germline lookup yields CDR1 MDHEN and CDR2 SYDVKM. CDR3 DNA: TGTGCCAGCAGGTCCACAGGCACAGATACGCAGTATTTT. Translating gives CASRSTGTDTQYF.

The chain joins TRBV24-1 to TRBJ1-2; weak D call: TRBD1 (6 bases). V was pared by 3 bases and J by 8 bases, with 12 bases between. The CDR3 is made up of 13 amino acids. Germline V gene data show CDR1 as KGHDR and CDR2 as SFDVKD. CDR3 region: CATSDQNRDGYTF. The CDR3 region has the DNA TGTGCCACCAGTGATCAGAACAGGGACGGCTACACCTTC.

V and J are TRBV28 and TRBJ2-2, with TRBD1 identical over 9 bases. Looked up from germline, CDR1 is MDHEN and CDR2 is SYDVKM. J gave up 6 bases and V 4 bases, and 6 bases lay outside the gene matches. The CDR3 spans 15 residues. The CDR3 here is CASSSPGQGPGELFF. CDR3 bases: TGTGCCAGCAGTTCGCCGGGACAGGGTCCCGGGGAGCTGTTTTTT.

In its sample, this clone was seen a few times. V usage is TRBV10-3 and J usage is TRBJ1-3; perhaps TRBD1 as D (6 bases). The CDR3 totals 13 residues. In germline, CDR1 is ENHRY, CDR2 SYGVKD. The V and J ends lost 2 bases and 7 bases respectively, with 9 bases between them. The CDR3 protein is CAISETGPNTIYF. DNA for the CDR3: TGTGCCATCAGTGAGACAGGGCCGAACACCATATATTTT.

This clone was counted only a few times. The chain joins TRBV18 to TRBJ1-3; the D is unclear. V was trimmed by 3 bases and J by 0 bases, leaving 9 bases between them. The germline V gene has CDR1 KGHSH and CDR2 LQKENI. The CDR3 spans 15 residues. CDR3 nucleotide sequence: TGTGCCAGCTCACCCATCCGTTACTCTGGAAACACCATATATTTT. This gives the protein CASSPIRYSGNTIYF.

The J gene is TRBJ2-2, the V gene TRBV4-1; a weak D match, TRBD2 (7 bases). Between the trimmed V and J ends, which lost 1 base and 7 bases, there was a span of 28 bases. The CDR3 sequence is 20 residues long. The germline CDR1 and CDR2 sequences are MGHRA and YSYEKL. CDR3 DNA: TGCGCCAGCAGCCAAGGATTAGGAGGAAAAGGGGGGGCCGCTTTCGGGGAGCTGTTTTTT. It is translated as CASSQGLGGKGGAAFGELFF.

This sequence joins TRBV5-8 and TRBJ1-1; D unclear. CDR1 SGHTS and CDR2 YDEGEE come from the germline V gene. V was cut by 0 bases and J by 0 bases, with 6 bases left in between. The CDR3 runs to 14 residues. The CDR3 sequence is CASSLEAVNTEAFF. The CDR3 DNA is TGTGCCAGCAGCTTGGAAGCAGTGAACACTGAAGCTTTCTTT. Using reference TRBV5-8 and TRBJ1-1 for the parts outside the CDR3, the full variable domain is EAGVTQSPTHLIKTRGQQATLRCSPISGHTSVYWYQQALGLGLQFLLWYDEGEERNRGNFPPRFSGRQFPNYSSELNVNALELEDSALYLCASSLEAVNTEAFFGQGTRLTVV.

The rearrangement joins TRBV3-1 (or the pseudogene TRBV3-2) to TRBJ2-7; D perhaps matches TRBD1 (5 bases). V was trimmed by 3 bases and J by 2 bases, leaving 8 bases between them. The CDR3 totals 13 residues. CDR1 and CDR2 (germline): LGHDT, YNNKEL (reference sequence). The CDR3 loop reads CASSQDTPYEQYV. CDR3 bases: TGTGCCAGCAGCCAGGACACACCCTACGAGCAGTACGTC.